What follows are 31 T cell receptor beta chains derived from one specimen sequenced in a study of blood T cell repertoires in COVID-19. The method was immunoSEQ multiplex PCR; TCRdb's version includes in-frame clones alone and lacks a portion of them. Seen here are under 150,000 clones, roughly 80% observed once, and the top ten hold approximately 2.7%. The sample taken for sequencing was peripheral blood. Receptors were obtained from a woman between 35 and 50 years old with active or convalescent COVID-19.

The V call is TRBV18, the J call TRBJ1-5; 10 bases match TRBD1. Germline V gene sequence: CDR1 KGHSH, CDR2 LQKENI. The CDR3 has 14 residues. J was trimmed by 6 bases and V by 3 bases; bases with no gene match: 2. CDR3 sequence reads: CASSPTGGGQPQHF. CDR3 sequence (DNA): TGTGCCAGCTCACCGACAGGGGGCGGTCAGCCCCAGCATTTT.

In DNA, the CDR3 is TGTGCCTGGACGCGGAACGGAAACCTTAACTATGGCTACACCTTC. Protein sequence: CAWTRNGNLNYGYTF. The chain carries TRBV30 and TRBJ1-2, with D uncertain. Trimming cost V 4 bases and J 1 base, with 16 bases left between them. The CDR3 runs 15 residues. Germline CDR1 GTSNPN, CDR2 SVGIG (reference sequence).

This chain links TRBV9 with TRBJ2-1; the D gene is possibly TRBD1 (6 bases). Trimming shortened V by 4 bases and J by 5 bases, and 13 bases separated the two germline ends. The CDR3 length is 14 residues. CDR1 and CDR2 from the germline V gene are SGDLS and YYNGEE. The CDR3 spells CASSPRGGDNEQFF. CDR3 DNA sequence: TGTGCCAGCAGCCCCAGGGGCGGTGACAATGAGCAGTTCTTC.

This chain links TRBV4-3 with TRBJ2-3, with 7 bases aligning to TRBD1. V lost 3 bases to trimming and J lost 0 bases; unmatched junction nucleotides: 15. The CDR3 totals 19 residues. CDR1 and CDR2 from the germline V gene are LGHNA and YSLEER. The CDR3 nucleotides read TGCGCCAGCAGCCATACCCGTTCCGGACAGGTTCTTAGCACAGATACGCAGTATTTT. Protein product: CASSHTRSGQVLSTDTQYF.

V is TRBV9 and J is TRBJ2-1; D is perhaps TRBD2 (7 bases). Deletions cut 2 bases from V and 4 bases from J, with 13 bases between. This CDR3 is built from 15 residues. Germline V gives CDR1 SGDLS, CDR2 YYNGEE. The chain's CDR3 is CASSVYGGLYNEQFF. The DNA of the CDR3 is TGTGCCAGCAGCGTTTACGGGGGGCTTTACAATGAGCAGTTCTTC.

The chain links TRBV19 to TRBJ1-1, with 7 bases aligning to TRBD1. In germline, CDR1 is LNHDA, CDR2 SQIVND (reference sequence). The CDR3 consists of 13 residues. J lost 10 bases, V lost 4 bases, and 9 bases had no gene match. The CDR3 protein is CASSTRQGSVAFF. The CDR3 DNA is TGTGCCAGTAGTACGAGACAGGGCTCGGTAGCTTTCTTT. The variable domain in full, completed from reference TRBV19 and TRBJ1-1, reads DGGITQSPKYLFRKEGQNVTLSCEQNLNHDAMYWYRQDPGQGLRLIYYSQIVNDFQKGDIAEGYSVSREKKESFPLTVTSAQKNPTAFYLCASSTRQGSVAFFGQGTRLTVV.

The rearrangement joins TRBV28 to TRBJ2-1, with 9 bases identical to TRBD2. V gave up 5 bases and J gave up 0 bases; unmatched junction bases: 2. Per the germline V gene, CDR1 is MDHEN and CDR2 is SYDVKM. The CDR3 has 15 residues. The CDR3 loop reads CASSGSGSSYNEQFF. Here the CDR3 DNA reads TGTGCCAGCAGTGGTAGCGGGAGCTCCTACAATGAGCAGTTCTTC.

This clone turned up a few times. J is TRBJ1-2 and V is TRBV18; D might be TRBD1 (5 bases). Trimming took 1 base from V and 1 from J, leaving 10 bases between them. The germline V gene has CDR1 KGHSH and CDR2 LQKENI. The CDR3 runs 15 residues. CDR3 loop: CASSPLDTFNYGYTF. DNA of the CDR3: TGTGCCAGCTCACCACTGGACACTTTTAACTATGGCTACACCTTC.

The chain employs TRBV10-3 and TRBJ1-2; D ambiguous. Per the germline V gene, CDR1 is ENHRY and CDR2 is SYGVKD. The V end lost 4 bases, the J end lost 3 bases, and 9 bases lay between the germline ends. CDR3 length equals 13 residues. This CDR3 reads CAISGEGHYGYTF. DNA for the CDR3: TGTGCCATCAGTGGGGAGGGCCACTATGGCTACACCTTC.

This clone was seen a few times. The chain joins TRBV7-2 to TRBJ1-1; weak D call: TRBD1 (5 bases). Germline-derived CDR1 and CDR2 are SGHTA and FQGNSA. V lost 6 bases to trimming and J lost 7 bases, with 9 bases between them. The CDR3 contains 11 residues. DNA for the CDR3: TGTGCCAGCAGTCCCGGGGGTGAAGCTTTCTTT. This encodes CASSPGGEAFF.

The rearrangement joins TRBV5-1 to TRBJ1-3; D gene ambiguous. The germline V gene has CDR1 SGHRS and CDR2 YFSETQ. Between the trimmed V and J ends, which lost 7 bases and 0 bases, there was a span of 11 bases. CDR3 length equals 14 residues. The CDR3 DNA reads TGCGCCAGCGGTCGCGAGAGCTCTGGAAACACCATATATTTT. Translating it yields CASGRESSGNTIYF.

V usage is TRBV7-9 and J usage is TRBJ1-2; TRBD1 agrees at 9 bases. The V segment lost 5 bases and the J segment 5 bases; nucleotides outside the gene matches: 3. Germline CDR1 SEHNR, CDR2 FQNEAQ (reference sequence). CDR3 length: 13 amino acids. The CDR3 DNA reads as TGTGCCAGCAGCCAGGGACAGGGTTATGGCTACACCTTC. Amino acid sequence: CASSQGQGYGYTF.

On this clone: The same CDR3 is also encoded by other DNA sequences in this sample. The CDR3: CASSGQGSSYEQYF. DNA for the CDR3: TGCGCCAGCAGCGGGCAGGGGAGCTCCTACGAGCAGTACTTC. The J gene is TRBJ2-7, the V gene TRBV5-1, with D possibly TRBD1 on 6 matching bases. The V end was cut by 4 bases, the J end by 0 bases, with 11 bases between. The CDR3 has 14 residues. Germline CDR1 and CDR2: SGHRS and YFSETQ. Together with reference TRBV5-1 and TRBJ2-7, the CDR3 gives the full variable domain: KAGVTQTPRYLIKTRGQQVTLSCSPISGHRSVSWYQQTPGQGLQFLFEYFSETQRNKGNFPGRFSGRQFSNSRSEMNVSTLELGDSALYLCASSGQGSSYEQYFGPGTRLTVT.

V and J are TRBV9 and TRBJ2-3; 7 nucleotides line up with TRBD2. CDR1 and CDR2 (germline): SGDLS, YYNGEE. V shed 0 bases and J 2 bases; nucleotides not matched to a gene: 6. The CDR3 is made up of 16 amino acids. DNA for the CDR3: TGTGCCAGCAGCGTAGAAGCGGGAACCCTCACAGATACGCAGTATTTT. Protein: CASSVEAGTLTDTQYF.

This chain uses TRBV10-3 with TRBJ2-1, with TRBD2 matching 9 bases. Germline values: CDR1 ENHRY, CDR2 SYGVKD. The J segment lost 8 bases and the V segment lost 6 bases, leaving 5 bases of the junction unmatched. CDR3 length: 13 amino acids. The CDR3 reads CAIRREGRDEQFF. The CDR3, as DNA: TGTGCCATCAGGCGGGAGGGCCGCGATGAGCAGTTCTTC.

This clone was counted a single time. The chain uses TRBV5-6 and TRBJ2-7; no firm D call. This CDR3 comprises 12 residues. V lost 0 bases and J lost 12, with 13 bases in between. Germline lookup yields CDR1 SGHDT and CDR2 YYEEEE. CDR3 nucleotides: TGTGCCAGCAGCTTGGGCGGCGATCTGTGGTACTTC. Translation: CASSLGGDLWYF.

The J gene is TRBJ2-5, the V gene TRBV29-1, with TRBD2 as a possible D gene (7 bases). The length of the CDR3 is 13 residues. Germline CDR1 and CDR2: SQVTM and ANQGSEA. Trimming left V 7 bases short and J 5 bases short, with 17 bases between. CDR3: CSGLQGGRETQYF. In DNA, the CDR3 is TGCAGCGGATTACAGGGAGGGAGGGAGACCCAGTACTTC.

V gene TRBV19 combines with J gene TRBJ1-1, with 11 bases identical to TRBD1. V shed 4 bases, J shed 5 bases, and the junction held 9 bases outside the gene matches. Looked up from germline, CDR1 is LNHDA and CDR2 is SQIVND (reference sequence). The CDR3 is made up of 16 amino acids. The DNA of the CDR3 is TGTGCCAGTAGTAGCGGCGGGACAGGGGGTTGGACTGAAGCTTTCTTT. Its translation: CASSSGGTGGWTEAFF. The complete variable domain, with remaining parts taken from reference TRBV19 and TRBJ1-1, reads DGGITQSPKYLFRKEGQNVTLSCEQNLNHDAMYWYRQDPGQGLRLIYYSQIVNDFQKGDIAEGYSVSREKKESFPLTVTSAQKNPTAFYLCASSSGGTGGWTEAFFGQGTRLTVV.

This clone was detected once. The rearrangement uses TRBV18 and TRBJ1-5; weak D call: TRBD1 (6 bases). CDR1 and CDR2 from the germline V gene are KGHSH and LQKENI. The CDR3 has 15 residues. V lost 4 bases and J 4 bases, leaving 14 bases between the germline ends. Here the CDR3 reads CASSQGGLMNQPQHF. CDR3 sequence (DNA): TGTGCCAGCTCACAGGGGGGGCTGATGAATCAGCCCCAGCATTTT.

The table lists this clone with a count of one. The chain joins TRBV6-5 to TRBJ2-5, with D tentatively TRBD1 (6 bases). This CDR3 is built from 15 residues. Germline CDR1 and CDR2: MNHEY and SVGAGI. V was pared by 6 bases and J by 5 bases, with 19 bases between. The CDR3, as DNA: TGTGCCAGCAGCCGCACAGGGCTCCTTGGGGAGACCCAGTACTTC. Its protein product is CASSRTGLLGETQYF.

This rearrangement joins TRBV6-5 to TRBJ1-1; possibly TRBD1 for D (6 bases). V was trimmed by 6 bases and J by 0 bases, leaving 11 bases between them. Germline V CDR1 and CDR2: MNHEY, SVGAGI. This CDR3 has 14 residues. CDR3 loop: CASSPGAMNTEAFF. CDR3 DNA: TGTGCCAGCAGCCCAGGGGCGATGAACACTGAAGCTTTCTTT.

This chain joins TRBV29-1 and TRBJ1-2; TRBD1 matches 7 bases. J lost 5 bases, V lost 2 bases, and 8 bases had no gene match. Germline values: CDR1 SQVTM, CDR2 ANQGSEA. The CDR3 is 14 residues long. The CDR3 here is CSVERQGEQYGYTF. The CDR3, as DNA: TGCAGCGTTGAACGCCAGGGGGAGCAGTATGGCTACACCTTC. Based on the CDR3 plus reference TRBV29-1 and TRBJ1-2, the full variable domain is SAVISQKPSRDICQRGTSLTIQCQVDSQVTMMFWYRQQPGQSLTLIATANQGSEATYESGFVIDKFPISRPNLTFSTLTVSNMSPEDSSIYLCSVERQGEQYGYTFGSGTRLTVV.

The V call is TRBV28, the J call TRBJ1-3; TRBD1 matches 7 bases. The germline CDR1 and CDR2 sequences are MDHEN and SYDVKM. The V and J ends lost 5 bases and 0 bases, in that order; junction bases with no gene match: 4. The length of the CDR3 is 15 residues. The CDR3, as DNA: TGTGCCAGCAGTGTGGACAGGTACTCTGGAAACACCATATATTTT. Amino acids: CASSVDRYSGNTIYF.

This rearrangement joins TRBV12-3 or TRBV12-4 to TRBJ1-2; unclear D gene. The CDR3 spans 13 residues. Trimming removed 6 bases from V and 0 bases from J, with 8 bases in between. Here the CDR3 reads CASRQDSNYGYTF. CDR3 DNA sequence: TGTGCCAGCAGGCAGGACTCTAACTATGGCTACACCTTC.

The chain uses TRBV27 and TRBJ2-5; 7 bases agree with TRBD1. The CDR3 runs to 15 residues. Germline CDR1 is MNHEY and CDR2 is SMNVEV (reference sequence). V dropped 6 bases and J dropped 4; count of bases not matched to a gene: 11. The CDR3 nucleotides read TGTGCCAGCAGAGAGCAAGGGGGCTGGGGAGAGACCCAGTACTTC. Its protein is CASREQGGWGETQYF.

The rearrangement joins TRBV27 to TRBJ1-2; weak D call: TRBD1 (5 bases). Deletions cut 0 bases from V and 6 bases from J, with 23 bases between. The CDR3 has 18 amino acids. CDR1 and CDR2 from the germline V gene are MNHEY and SMNVEV (reference sequence). CDR3 bases: TGTGCCAGCAGTTTATCGCCGGGACTAGTAACATTGGATCATGGCTACACCTTC. Its protein product is CASSLSPGLVTLDHGYTF.

This clone appeared a single time. The sample carries other DNA sequences with the same CDR3. J is TRBJ1-1 and V is TRBV5-1; D might be TRBD1 (6 bases). Trimming stripped 7 bases from V and 1 base from J, with 8 bases between. Germline CDR1 SGHRS, CDR2 YFSETQ. This CDR3 has 12 residues. CDR3 loop: CASGRGNTEAFF. Written as DNA, the CDR3 is TGCGCCAGCGGCAGGGGGAACACTGAAGCTTTCTTT.

The chain couples TRBV9 to TRBJ1-2; 9 positions agree with TRBD1. CDR3 length: 14 residues. After removal of 4 bases from V and 8 bases from J, the junction contained 9 bases not matched to a gene. The germline gives CDR1 SGDLS, CDR2 YYNGEE. The CDR3: CASSTGTGSVGYTF. CDR3 bases: TGTGCCAGCAGCACAGGGACAGGGTCCGTAGGCTACACCTTC.

The chain uses TRBV20-1 and TRBJ1-2; D is undetermined. CDR1 and CDR2 (germline): DFQATT, SNEGSKA (reference sequence). The CDR3 totals 9 residues. CDR3: CRLPGSYTF. The CDR3 bases are TGCAGGCTTCCCGGGTCTTACACCTTC.

Concerning this clone: Other DNA sequences in this specimen translate into the identical CDR3. The chain couples TRBV30 to TRBJ2-3; D gene unclear. The germline V and J ends were trimmed by 0 bases and 0 bases, with 7 bases remaining between them. The CDR3 has 14 residues. Germline lookup yields CDR1 GTSNPN and CDR2 SVGIG (reference sequence). DNA for the CDR3: TGTGCCTGGAGTGTAGGCGGTAGCACAGATACGCAGTATTTT. Its translation: CAWSVGGSTDTQYF.

This chain uses TRBV5-1 with TRBJ2-2; 13 bases fit TRBD2. The V and J ends lost 4 bases and 4 bases, in that order; junction bases with no gene match: 10. This CDR3 region has 18 residues. The germline V gene has CDR1 SGHRS and CDR2 YFSETQ. The CDR3 coding sequence is TGCGCCAGCAGCCCAACGGGACTAGCGGGGCGCATCACCGGGGAGCTGTTTTTT. Its translation: CASSPTGLAGRITGELFF.